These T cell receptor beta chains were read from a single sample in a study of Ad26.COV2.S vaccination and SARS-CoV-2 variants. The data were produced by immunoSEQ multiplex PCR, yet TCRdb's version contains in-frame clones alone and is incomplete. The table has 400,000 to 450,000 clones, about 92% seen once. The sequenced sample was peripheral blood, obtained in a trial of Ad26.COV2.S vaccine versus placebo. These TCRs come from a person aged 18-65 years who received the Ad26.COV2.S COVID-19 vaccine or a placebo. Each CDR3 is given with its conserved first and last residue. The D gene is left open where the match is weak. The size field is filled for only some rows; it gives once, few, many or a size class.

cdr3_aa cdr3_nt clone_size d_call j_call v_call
CASSFAGRLSGNTIYF TGTGCCAGCAGCTTTGCCGGACGGCTCTCTGGAAACACCATATATTTT once . TRBJ1-3 TRBV5-6
CASSLPTSGRIMGTDTQYF TGTGCCAGCAGCTTACCGACTAGCGGGAGAATCATGGGCACAGATACGCAGTATTTT . TRBD2 TRBJ2-3 TRBV11-2
CATSIEAARELFF TGTGCCACCAGCATTGAAGCTGCCAGGGAGCTGTTTTTT . . TRBJ2-2 TRBV15
CASSLAPTAKFYNEQFF TGCGCCAGCAGCTTGGCCCCCACAGCGAAATTCTACAATGAGCAGTTCTTC . . TRBJ2-1 TRBV5-1
CASSVGIGEQFF TGTGCCAGCAGTGTAGGTATAGGTGAGCAGTTCTTC . . TRBJ2-1 TRBV6-2/TRBV6-3
CASSALLAGPAGEQFF TGTGCCAGCAGTGCCCTACTAGCGGGACCGGCCGGTGAGCAGTTCTTC . TRBD2 TRBJ2-1 TRBV27
CSVSIGGMNTEAFF TGCAGCGTCTCTATAGGGGGCATGAACACTGAAGCTTTCTTT once TRBD1 TRBJ1-1 TRBV29-1
CASSSGARELFF TGTGCCAGCAGCTCCGGTGCCCGGGAGCTGTTTTTT . . TRBJ2-2 TRBV11-2
CASTTGEGQPQHF TGTGCCAGCACCACAGGGGAAGGACAGCCCCAGCATTTT . TRBD1 TRBJ1-5 TRBV7-9
CASSFLTSGLQDTQYF TGTGCCAGCAGCTTTTTAACTAGCGGCTTACAAGATACGCAGTATTTT . TRBD2 TRBJ2-3 TRBV7-9
CASSSQTSGPNEQFF TGTGCCAGTAGTTCCCAGACTAGCGGTCCCAATGAGCAGTTCTTC . TRBD2 TRBJ2-1 TRBV19
CSASGTETQYF TGCAGTGCTAGCGGGACCGAGACCCAGTACTTC . . TRBJ2-5 TRBV20-1
CASSLSSSTEAFF TGTGCCAGCAGTTTATCTTCGAGCACTGAAGCTTTCTTT . . TRBJ1-1 TRBV27
CASSLDPGYPPGANVLTF TGCGCCAGCAGCTTGGACCCAGGGTACCCCCCTGGGGCCAACGTCCTGACTTTC . . TRBJ2-6 TRBV5-1
CASSVQGLAGGELFF TGTGCCAGCAGCGTACAGGGACTAGCAGGGGGGGAGCTGTTTTTT . TRBD2 TRBJ2-2 TRBV9
CASSLGGYTGELFF TGTGCCAGCAGCTTAGGCGGGTACACCGGGGAGCTGTTTTTT . . TRBJ2-2 TRBV7-9
CASSPITRLAGPDEQFF TGTGCTAGCAGCCCGATTACGAGGCTAGCGGGACCCGATGAGCAGTTCTTC once TRBD2 TRBJ2-1 TRBV7-7
CASKGRFSGNTIYF TGTGCCAGTAAAGGACGGTTCTCTGGAAACACCATATATTTT . . TRBJ1-3 TRBV19
CASSVEGGNEYEQYF TGTGCCAGCAGCGTAGAGGGCGGGAATGAATACGAGCAGTACTTC . . TRBJ2-7 TRBV9
CASSDGDYPNEQFF TGTGCCAGCAGTGACGGGGACTACCCCAATGAGCAGTTCTTC . TRBD2 TRBJ2-1 TRBV6-4
CASSETGEYTEAFF TGTGCCAGCAGCGAGACAGGGGAGTACACTGAAGCTTTCTTT . TRBD1 TRBJ1-1 TRBV9
CASAGVAYNEQFF TGTGCCAGCGCGGGGGTCGCCTACAATGAGCAGTTCTTC few TRBD2 TRBJ2-1 TRBV2
CASSEGDSTDTQYF TGTGCCAGCAGCGAAGGGGATAGCACAGATACGCAGTATTTT . . TRBJ2-3 TRBV11-2
CASSLVNGNPNTGELFF TGTGCCAGCAGCTTAGTTAACGGAAATCCGAACACCGGGGAGCTGTTTTTT . . TRBJ2-2 TRBV7-9
CSVDRGDTDTQYF TGCAGCGTTGACAGGGGCGACACAGATACGCAGTATTTT once . TRBJ2-3 TRBV29-1
CATHTQGPSSGNTIYF TGTGCCACCCATACCCAGGGGCCGAGCTCTGGAAACACCATATATTTT . . TRBJ1-3 TRBV7-9
CASSLAGGGDEQFF TGTGCCAGCAGCTTAGCGGGAGGGGGCGATGAGCAGTTCTTC . . TRBJ2-1 TRBV11-1
CASSPYWERNSPLHF TGTGCCAGCTCACCATACTGGGAGCGGAATTCACCCCTCCACTTT . . TRBJ1-6 TRBV18
CASSHTTWGIEQYF TGTGCCAGCAGCCACACTACGTGGGGGATCGAGCAGTACTTC . . TRBJ2-7 TRBV3-1/TRBV3-2